The present T cell receptor beta chain was sequenced within a study of T-cell reconstitution after alpha-beta-depleted transplantation in children. V lost 2 bases and J lost 1, with 9 bases in between. From germline, CDR1 is SGHRS and CDR2 YFSETQ. This CDR3 comprises 14 residues. For TCRbeta, the library was prepared with unique molecular identifiers. One entry per CDR3 protein results from TCRdb running MiXCR on the PCR reads. This sample has around 340,000 distinct CDR3 sequences, with about an eighth found just once. The TCR was taken from a human donor who donated a stem cell graft to a child with Fanconi anemia. V is TRBV5-1 and J is TRBJ1-1; D is undetermined. The source was PBMCs, collected from the stem cell graft. DNA for the CDR3: TGCGCCAGCAGCTTCGACGGGAGGAACACTGAAGCTTTCTTT. Its protein product is CASSFDGRNTEAFF.